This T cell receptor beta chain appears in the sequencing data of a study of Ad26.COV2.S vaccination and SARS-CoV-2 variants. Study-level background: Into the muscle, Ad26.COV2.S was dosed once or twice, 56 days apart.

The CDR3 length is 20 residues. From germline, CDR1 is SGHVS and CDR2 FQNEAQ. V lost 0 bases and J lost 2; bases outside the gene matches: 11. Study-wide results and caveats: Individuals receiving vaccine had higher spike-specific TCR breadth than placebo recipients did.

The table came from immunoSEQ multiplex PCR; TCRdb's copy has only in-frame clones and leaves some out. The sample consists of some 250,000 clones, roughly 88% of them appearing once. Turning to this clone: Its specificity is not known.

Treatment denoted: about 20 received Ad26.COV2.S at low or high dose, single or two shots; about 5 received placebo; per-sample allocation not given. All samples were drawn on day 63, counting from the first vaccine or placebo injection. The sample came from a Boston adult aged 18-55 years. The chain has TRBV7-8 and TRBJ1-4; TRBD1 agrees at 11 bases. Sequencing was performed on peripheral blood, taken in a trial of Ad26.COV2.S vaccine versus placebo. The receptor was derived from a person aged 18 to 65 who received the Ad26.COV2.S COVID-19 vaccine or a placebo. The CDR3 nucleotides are TGTGCCAGCAGCTTAGCGCCGGGACAGGGGGTATCGGGGACTAATGAAAAACTGTTTTTT. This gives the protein CASSLAPGQGVSGTNEKLFF.